This T cell receptor (beta chain) was sequenced for a study of cytomegalovirus exposure and HLA in healthy donors (dated by TCRdb to the late 2010s). In the study overall: An earlier analysis of about 530 of the donors reported approximately 260 Gb of sequence data and roughly 120 million unique TCR beta sequences obtained from some 170 million T cells. Of the 300 to 450 genotyped donors, approximately 81% were placed in the genetic ancestry cluster associated with self-reported Caucasian donors. The aim of the study was to test whether cataloging public T cell receptors could identify signatures of past pathogen exposure. The study profiled the T cell repertoires of around 700 subjects by immunosequencing and related them to cytomegalovirus serostatus. The later analysis used no new phenotypic data to find candidate immune exposures, relying instead on TCR beta sequences and their occurrence across donors. Class I and class II HLA loci were covered by the typing at four-digit resolution. In a later analysis, previously published TCR beta repertoires from 550 to 750 donors were re-analyzed and high-resolution HLA genotyping was added so that TCR occurrence patterns could be studied. Besides the first cohort of roughly 660 subjects, a separate validation cohort made up of 120 different subjects was used. An earlier analysis of some 500 of the donors applied high-throughput TCR beta sequencing to assess whether each TCR beta V gene segment acted as functional or pseudogenic. The number of donors typed differed by locus, with roughly 620-630 for A, B, C, DRB1 and DQB1, more than 500 for DQA1, over 600 for DPA1, and 472 for DPB1. Donor age, sex, ethnicity and CMV serostatus were collected together with the repertoire data. To predict cytomegalovirus infection status, the study combined high-throughput TCR immunosequencing, statistical association of individual TCRs with disease status, and machine learning. Roughly 300 gigabases of sequencing data and approximately 84 million unique TCR sequences were included in an early release covering over 600 HLA-typed donors. Genome-wide SNP genotypes for about three fifths of the roughly 670 donors were used in a later genetic analysis, which treated that subset as a discovery cohort. Roughly five DR-DQ haplotypes were handled as single units for association and clustering because linkage in the cohort was strong. All discovery cohort repertoires had been generated on a single sequencing platform. Among 398 genotyped donors of the cohort, an average of about 240,000 unique TCR beta nucleotide sequences were sequenced per donor, about a sixth of them non-productive. Paper-wide results and their limitations: The study listed 164 TCR beta chains as associated with cytomegalovirus. The presence/absence analyses assumed that sequencing depth was roughly uniform across donors, and that assumption may not be true. Assigning TCR associations to individual alleles was difficult when HLA alleles, especially DR and DQ, strongly co-occurred. In vitro tests confirmed that a few of the cytomegalovirus-associated TCR beta chains recognize cytomegalovirus antigens. Correlated functional status among segregating V segments might be attributable to linkage disequilibrium, but an unknown experimental factor could not be ruled out. In a later analysis, the rate of TCR association differed among HLA loci, with DRB1 alleles having the most associated TCRs and HLA-C alleles having the fewest. In both the original and validation cohorts, the classifier was reported to diagnose cytomegalovirus status with high specificity and sensitivity. The authors suggested that the approach could potentially be generalized to other disease states and immunological phenotypes. In a later genetic analysis, a missense DCLRE1C variant was associated with V-gene and J-gene trimming of TCR beta chains, and the association was replicated in an independent cohort. Immune exposure information for the cohort was limited to CMV serostatus. A later analysis found that HLA-associated TCR beta chains were more clonally expanded and had lower generation probabilities than equally common non-associated chains. Compared with the approximately 710-donor mean, donors in an Asian-associated ancestry cluster had fewer N-insertions in productive TCRs, according to a later genetic analysis. Because some donors lacked HLA typing at each locus, the association tests relied only on the typed subset. In a later analysis, several top co-occurrence clusters were reported to appear linked to parvovirus B19, influenza, CMV and Epstein-Barr virus. In this cohort, only TCR beta chains were sequenced, and detectable features were limited by the absence of alpha or paired-chain data. A group of highly shared sequence variants was considered likely to be a technical artifact of the sequencing pipeline. Most CMV-associated TCR beta chains appeared to be HLA-restricted in a later analysis, and the HLA associations seemed to be driven largely by CMV exposure. In a later analysis, more than 15,000 TCR beta sequences were associated with specific HLA alleles at a false discovery rate of 0.05. The 87-base-pair reads could not distinguish some IMGT-functional V segments, including TRBV6-2 and TRBV6-3, so those segments were excluded. The earlier analysis of nearly 600 of the donors excluded fewer than 20 rarely observed V segments, including chromosome 9 orphons, because counts were too low. A further reported finding was that TCR beta sequences accurately predicted the HLA-A and HLA-B alleles for most subjects in the first cohort. An earlier analysis of some 590 of the donors showed that most TCR beta V segments appeared in productive rearrangements either about 90% or about 30% of the time, which broadly matched IMGT annotations. While some public TCRs were present in many individuals, most TCR sequences turned up only very rarely across donors.

A single count supports this clone. Its antigen is still unknown. Base-call qualities are not available, and no considerably larger clone is one nucleotide away. The cohort was made up of about 670 healthy bone marrow donors. At the time of sampling, every cohort member was nominally healthy, though immune exposures that went unrecorded were likely present. The donor was CMV seronegative and belonged to the group of 352 seronegative cohort members. A peripheral blood sample was provided by each donor, and peripheral blood mononuclear cells were used for TCR beta sequencing. Genomic DNA was extracted from the blood cell samples with the Qiagen DNeasy Blood Extraction Kit. Library method: the immunoSEQ multiplex PCR assay. For the multiplex PCR, a mixture combining 60 forward primers for TCR Vbeta segments and 13 reverse primers for TCR Jbeta segments was used. A multiplex PCR assay on genomic DNA amplified the CDR3 region of rearranged TCR beta genes. On the Illumina HiSeq System, the amplified TCR beta libraries were sequenced as 87-base-pair reads. From the authors' description of their analysis: A later analysis tallied 80 million to 95 million unique TCR beta chains across the 700 or so repertoires, and some 12 million of those chains were shared by two or more donors. Raw reads were error-corrected and collapsed into unique sequences by a nearest-neighbor algorithm in which closely related sequences were merged to remove PCR and sequencing errors. Alignment of CDR3 sequences to IMGT reference sequences was used to assign V, D and J gene segments. For a sequence to be retained, a match of at least six nucleotides was required to both a V gene segment and a J gene segment. A rearrangement counted as productive if the CDR3 had no stop codons and remained in frame with V and J, and every other rearrangement counted as non-productive. Following IMGT convention, CDR3 was defined as the stretch from the second conserved V-encoded cysteine to the conserved J-encoded phenylalanine. In an earlier analysis of around 640 of the donors, sequences lacking an unambiguous match to a single V gene segment were excluded. In an earlier analysis of approximately 590 of the donors, a V segment was called functional when productive rearrangements were above 56.7%, and segregating when the standard deviation between donors exceeded 5%. A statistical classification framework was developed to diagnose cytomegalovirus status using the catalog of TCR beta chain sequences. A later analysis assigned V and J genes by comparing TCR nucleotide sequences with IMGT/GENE-DB human TR gene sequences. In a later analysis, CDR3 sequences and most-parsimonious VDJ recombination scenarios were assigned using the TCRdist pipeline. A later analysis defined each TCR beta chain by its CDR3 amino acid sequence plus V-gene family, and excluded reads lacking a unique V-gene family. In a later analysis, some 600 highly shared, low-generation-probability nucleotide sequences were removed to address suspected cross-contamination and a sequencing artifact. In a later analysis, a clonal expansion index for each public chain was calculated from normalized within-repertoire ranks of inferred template counts. In a later analysis, generation probabilities were computed using a VDJ recombination model fitted to out-of-frame rearrangements, and the results were checked against IGoR. A later analysis scored TCR-TCR, TCR-HLA and TCR-CMV co-occurrence with hypergeometric tests, applying a repertoire-size bias correction to TCR pairs. In a later analysis, false discovery rates were estimated by permuting HLA or CMV assignments 20 times. A later analysis grouped co-occurring TCRs with DBSCAN, adding TCRdist sequence similarity when clustering within HLA-allele-positive subsets. Repertoires with fewer than 30,000 or more than 120,000 public chains were left out of co-occurrence clustering, as were about 5 repertoires with anomalous nucleotide sharing. The table comes from immuneACCESS by way of TCRdb, which keeps in-frame sequences with V and J called. Part of the clones is missing from these tables; in studies checked, under half for an unresolved V gene and the rest for unknown reasons. V and J calls and clone size are given by that table; D and trimming were obtained from the DNA. The sample table shows 95,000 to 150,000 clones, and over 60% are seen once. 1.5% to 1.7% of the sample lies in the top ten.

The germline V gene (reference sequence) gives CDR1 as SGHNT and CDR2 as YYREEE. V sheds 0 bases and J sheds 4 bases, leaving 16 bases between their ends. From the cysteine up to the phenylalanine, the CDR3 has a length of 16 residues. Of the read, only the CDR3 DNA is kept; its 48 bases are in frame from base 1. The chain uses TRBV5-4 and TRBJ2-5; the D gene is possibly TRBD1, with 5 bases matching. This TCR came from a man aged 18 to 30 in good health and CMV-seronegative. Sequencing used PBMCs. The CDR3 is CASSLGLQAIGETQYF. The bases are TGTGCCAGCAGCTTGGGGTTACAGGCTATCGGAGAGACCCAGTACTTC.